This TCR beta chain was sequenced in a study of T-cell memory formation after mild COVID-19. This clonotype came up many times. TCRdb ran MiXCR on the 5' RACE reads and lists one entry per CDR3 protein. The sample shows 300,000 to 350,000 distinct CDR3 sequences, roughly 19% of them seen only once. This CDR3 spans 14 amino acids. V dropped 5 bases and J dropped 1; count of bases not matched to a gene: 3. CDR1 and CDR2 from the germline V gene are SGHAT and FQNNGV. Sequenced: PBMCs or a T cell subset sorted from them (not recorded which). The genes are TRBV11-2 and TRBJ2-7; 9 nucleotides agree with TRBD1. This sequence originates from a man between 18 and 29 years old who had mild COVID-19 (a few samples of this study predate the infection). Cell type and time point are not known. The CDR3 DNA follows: TGTGCCAGCAGCCCCGGGACAGGGTCCTACGAGCAGTACTTC. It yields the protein CASSPGTGSYEQYF.